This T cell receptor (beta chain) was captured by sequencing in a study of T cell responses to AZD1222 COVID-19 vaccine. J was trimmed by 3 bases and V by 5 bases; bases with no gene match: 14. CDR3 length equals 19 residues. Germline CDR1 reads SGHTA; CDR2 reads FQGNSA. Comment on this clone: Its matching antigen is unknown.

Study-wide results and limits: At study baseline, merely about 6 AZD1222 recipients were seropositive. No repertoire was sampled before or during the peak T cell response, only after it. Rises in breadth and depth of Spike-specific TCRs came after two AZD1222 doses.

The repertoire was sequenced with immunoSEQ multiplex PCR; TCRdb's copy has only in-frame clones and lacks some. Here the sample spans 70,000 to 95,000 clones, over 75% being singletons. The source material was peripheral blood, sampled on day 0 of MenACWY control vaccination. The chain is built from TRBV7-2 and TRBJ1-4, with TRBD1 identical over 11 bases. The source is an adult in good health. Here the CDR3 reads CASSPWGQGGSRSNEKLFF. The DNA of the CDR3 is TGTGCCAGCAGCCCCTGGGGACAGGGGGGAAGCAGATCTAATGAAAAACTGTTTTTT.